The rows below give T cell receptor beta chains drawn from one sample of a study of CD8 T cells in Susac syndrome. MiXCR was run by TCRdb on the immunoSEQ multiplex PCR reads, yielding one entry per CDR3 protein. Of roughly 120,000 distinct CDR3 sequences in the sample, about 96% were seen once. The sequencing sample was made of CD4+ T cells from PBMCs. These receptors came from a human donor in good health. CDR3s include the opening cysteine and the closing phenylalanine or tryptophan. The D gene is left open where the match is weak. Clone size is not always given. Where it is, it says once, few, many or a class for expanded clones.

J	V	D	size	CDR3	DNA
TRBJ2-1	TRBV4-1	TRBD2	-	CASSQPVRLAGAHNEQFF	TGCGCCAGCAGCCAACCCGTGAGACTAGCGGGAGCCCACAATGAGCAGTTCTTC
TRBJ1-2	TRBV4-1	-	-	CASSQVSRGGGYTF	TGCGCCAGCAGCCAAGTGAGCCGGGGGGGTGGCTACACCTTC
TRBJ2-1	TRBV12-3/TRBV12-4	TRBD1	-	CASRKGQGAYNEQFF	TGTGCCAGCAGGAAGGGACAGGGGGCCTACAATGAGCAGTTCTTC
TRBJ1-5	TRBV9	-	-	CASGGGGRSNQPQHF	TGTGCCAGCGGAGGCGGGGGACGGAGCAATCAGCCCCAGCATTTT
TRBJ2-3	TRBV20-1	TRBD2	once	CSARESGLAGGRDTQYF	TGCAGTGCTAGAGAGTCGGGACTAGCGGGAGGTAGAGATACGCAGTATTTT
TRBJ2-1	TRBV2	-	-	CASRATQVNEQFF	TGTGCCAGCAGGGCTACCCAGGTCAATGAGCAGTTCTTC
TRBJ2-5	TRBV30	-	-	CAWNARLGETQYF	TGTGCCTGGAACGCAAGGTTAGGGGAGACCCAGTACTTC
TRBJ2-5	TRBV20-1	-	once	CSARDPTVQTQYF	TGCAGTGCTAGAGACCCGACAGTCCAGACCCAGTACTTC
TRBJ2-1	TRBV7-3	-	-	CASSPPRGEQFF	TGTGCCAGCAGCCCACCGAGGGGTGAGCAGTTCTTC
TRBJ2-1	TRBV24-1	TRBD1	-	CATSGGQGTSNEQFF	TGTGCCACCAGTGGAGGACAGGGGACTTCCAATGAGCAGTTCTTC
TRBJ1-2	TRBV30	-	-	CAWSPGGRGYGYTF	TGTGCCTGGAGCCCGGGGGGCCGTGGCTATGGCTACACCTTC
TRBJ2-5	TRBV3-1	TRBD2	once	CASGNLAGRETQYF	TGTGCCAGCGGGAACTTAGCGGGGAGGGAGACCCAGTACTTC
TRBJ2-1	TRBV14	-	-	CASSSDRRGLSWNEQFF	TGTGCCAGCAGCTCCGATCGACGGGGGCTGAGCTGGAATGAGCAGTTCTTC
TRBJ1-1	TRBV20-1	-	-	CSARGGYAEAFF	TGCAGTGCTAGAGGAGGGTACGCTGAAGCTTTCTTT
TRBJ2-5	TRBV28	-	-	CATPTTQTQYF	TGTGCCACTCCGACTACTCAGACCCAGTACTTC
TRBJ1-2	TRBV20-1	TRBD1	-	CSAQGGSYGYTF	TGCAGTGCGCAAGGGGGCAGCTATGGCTACACCTTC
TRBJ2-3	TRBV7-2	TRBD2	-	CASSPGGFTDTQYF	TGTGCCAGCAGCCCCGGGGGGTTCACAGATACGCAGTATTTT
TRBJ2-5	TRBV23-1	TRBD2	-	CASSQVLAGCQETQYF	TGCGCCAGCAGTCAAGTTCTAGCGGGATGCCAAGAGACCCAGTACTTC
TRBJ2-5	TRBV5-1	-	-	CASARERSRLSQETQYF	TGCGCCAGCGCCCGAGAACGGAGCAGACTTTCTCAAGAGACCCAGTACTTC
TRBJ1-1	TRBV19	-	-	CASSLRLDGLNTEAFF	TGTGCCAGTAGTTTAAGACTTGACGGCTTAAACACTGAAGCTTTCTTT
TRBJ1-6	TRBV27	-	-	CASNTGSSPLHF	TGTGCCAGCAATACAGGGAGTTCACCCCTCCACTTT
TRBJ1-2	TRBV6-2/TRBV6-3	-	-	CASCTQVFYGYTF	TGTGCCAGCTGCACACAGGTTTTCTATGGCTACACCTTC
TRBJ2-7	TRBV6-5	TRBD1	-	CASSYDLTGTYEQYF	TGTGCCAGCAGTTACGATTTGACAGGGACCTACGAGCAGTACTTC
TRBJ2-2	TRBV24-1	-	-	CATSDLLRGELFF	TGTGCCACCAGTGATTTGTTACGCGGGGAGCTGTTTTTT
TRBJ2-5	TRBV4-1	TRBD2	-	CASSQDDGLAGDETQYF	TGCGCCAGCAGCCAAGATGATGGTCTAGCGGGGGACGAGACCCAGTACTTC
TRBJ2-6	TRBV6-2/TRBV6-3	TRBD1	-	CASKRQGIETGANVLTF	TGTGCCAGCAAGAGACAGGGTATTGAAACTGGGGCCAACGTCCTGACTTTC
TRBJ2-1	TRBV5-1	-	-	CASQYRGGANEQFF	TGCGCCAGTCAGTACCGAGGGGGTGCGAATGAGCAGTTCTTC
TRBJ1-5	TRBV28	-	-	CASSGWGGQPQHF	TGTGCCAGCAGTGGGTGGGGGGGTCAGCCCCAGCATTTT
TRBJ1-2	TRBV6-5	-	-	CASSYSGHYGYTF	TGTGCCAGCAGTTACTCGGGACACTATGGCTACACCTTC
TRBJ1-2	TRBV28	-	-	CASSPEGMRFYGYTF	TGTGCCAGCAGTCCCGAGGGGATGAGGTTCTATGGCTACACCTTC
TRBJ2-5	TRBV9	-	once	CASSVRARGYQETQYF	TGTGCCAGCAGCGTGAGGGCTCGGGGCTACCAAGAGACCCAGTACTTC
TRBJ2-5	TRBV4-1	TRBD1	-	CASSQGGQGETQYF	TGCGCCAGCAGCCAAGGGGGACAGGGAGAGACCCAGTACTTC
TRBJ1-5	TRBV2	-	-	CASRYGPQGQPQHF	TGTGCCAGCAGATACGGGCCCCAAGGGCAGCCCCAGCATTTT
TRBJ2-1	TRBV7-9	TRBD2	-	CASSLGRGTSGRNEQFF	TGTGCCAGCAGCTTAGGTCGGGGGACTAGCGGGAGGAATGAGCAGTTCTTC
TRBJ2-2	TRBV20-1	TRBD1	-	CSARNQGAGELFF	TGCAGTGCTAGGAACCAGGGGGCCGGGGAGCTGTTTTTT
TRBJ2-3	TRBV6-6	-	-	CASRPSDAGSTDTQYF	TGTGCCAGCAGACCTAGCGACGCAGGGTCCACAGATACGCAGTATTTT
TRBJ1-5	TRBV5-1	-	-	CASSLSPTNQPQHF	TGCGCCAGCAGCTTGAGCCCGACTAATCAGCCCCAGCATTTT
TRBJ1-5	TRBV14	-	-	CASSQGGVRGRQPQHF	TGTGCCAGCAGCCAAGGAGGGGTGAGGGGGAGACAGCCCCAGCATTTT
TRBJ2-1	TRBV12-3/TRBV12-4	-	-	CASCRGVYNEQFF	TGTGCCAGTTGTCGGGGAGTATACAATGAGCAGTTCTTC
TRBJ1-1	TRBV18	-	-	CASSPGTVNTEAFF	TGTGCCAGCTCACCGGGGACGGTAAACACTGAAGCTTTCTTT
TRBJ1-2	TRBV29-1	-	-	CSGEGGGGGYTF	TGCAGCGGAGAAGGTGGGGGAGGTGGCTACACCTTC
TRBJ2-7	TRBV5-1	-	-	CASSVGGASYEQYF	TGCGCCAGCAGCGTAGGAGGGGCGTCCTACGAGCAGTACTTC
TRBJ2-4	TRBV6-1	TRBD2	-	CASSEFGGRARDF	TGTGCCAGCAGTGAATTCGGAGGGAGGGCCCGAGACTTC
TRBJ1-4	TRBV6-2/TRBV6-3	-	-	CASSPTDEKLFF	TGTGCCAGCAGTCCTACGGATGAAAAACTGTTTTTT
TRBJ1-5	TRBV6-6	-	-	CASTRQGSYSNQPQHF	TGTGCCAGCACACGGCAGGGGAGTTATAGCAATCAGCCCCAGCATTTT
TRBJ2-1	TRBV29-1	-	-	CSVGEISYNEQFF	TGCAGCGTCGGGGAGATCTCCTACAATGAGCAGTTCTTC
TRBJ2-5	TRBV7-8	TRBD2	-	CASSPGTSRETQYF	TGTGCCAGCAGCCCAGGGACTAGTCGAGAGACCCAGTACTTC
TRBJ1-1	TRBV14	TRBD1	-	CASSQQQGLDTEAFF	TGTGCCAGCAGCCAGCAACAGGGGCTTGACACTGAAGCTTTCTTT
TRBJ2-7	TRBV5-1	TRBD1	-	CASSLTGQGPYEQYF	TGCGCCAGCAGCTTGACCGGACAGGGCCCCTACGAGCAGTACTTC